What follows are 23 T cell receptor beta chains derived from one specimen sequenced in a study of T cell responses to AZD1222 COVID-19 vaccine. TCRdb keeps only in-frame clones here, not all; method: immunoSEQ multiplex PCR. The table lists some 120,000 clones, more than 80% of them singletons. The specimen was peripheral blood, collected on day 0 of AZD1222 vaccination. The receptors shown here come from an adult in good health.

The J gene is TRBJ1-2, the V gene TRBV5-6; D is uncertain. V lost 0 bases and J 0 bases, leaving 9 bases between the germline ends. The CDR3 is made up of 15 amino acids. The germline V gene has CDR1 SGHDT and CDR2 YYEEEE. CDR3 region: CASSLGARANYGYTF. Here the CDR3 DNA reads TGTGCCAGCAGCTTGGGGGCGAGGGCTAACTATGGCTACACCTTC.

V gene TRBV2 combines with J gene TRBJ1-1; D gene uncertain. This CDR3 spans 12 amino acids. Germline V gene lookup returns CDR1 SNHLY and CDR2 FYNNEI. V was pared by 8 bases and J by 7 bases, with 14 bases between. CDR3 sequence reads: CASATNLLEAFF. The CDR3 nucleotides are TGTGCCAGCGCAACGAACCTCCTTGAAGCTTTCTTT. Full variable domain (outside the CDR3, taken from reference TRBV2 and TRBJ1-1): EPEVTQTPSHQVTQMGQEVILRCVPISNHLYFYWYRQILGQKVEFLVSFYNNEISEKSEIFDDQFSVERPDGSNFTLKIRSTKLEDSAMYFCASATNLLEAFFGQGTRLTVV.

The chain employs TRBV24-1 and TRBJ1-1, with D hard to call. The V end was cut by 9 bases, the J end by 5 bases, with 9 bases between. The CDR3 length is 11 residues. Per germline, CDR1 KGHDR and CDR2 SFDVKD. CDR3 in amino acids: CATGRGTEAFF. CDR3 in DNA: TGTGCCACCGGACGTGGGACTGAAGCTTTCTTT.

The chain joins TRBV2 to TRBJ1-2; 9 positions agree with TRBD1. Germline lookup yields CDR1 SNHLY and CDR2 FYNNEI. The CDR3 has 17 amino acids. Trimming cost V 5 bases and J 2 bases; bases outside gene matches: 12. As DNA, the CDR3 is TGTGCCAGCAGTAAAACCGGGACAGGGCAGTTAAACTATGGCTACACCTTC. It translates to CASSKTGTGQLNYGYTF.

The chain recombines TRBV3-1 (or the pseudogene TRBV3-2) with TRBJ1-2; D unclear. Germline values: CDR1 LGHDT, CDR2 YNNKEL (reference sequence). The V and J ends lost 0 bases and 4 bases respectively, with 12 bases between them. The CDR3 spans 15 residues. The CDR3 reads CASSQDVGRSYGYTF. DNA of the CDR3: TGTGCCAGCAGCCAAGATGTAGGGCGAAGCTATGGCTACACCTTC.

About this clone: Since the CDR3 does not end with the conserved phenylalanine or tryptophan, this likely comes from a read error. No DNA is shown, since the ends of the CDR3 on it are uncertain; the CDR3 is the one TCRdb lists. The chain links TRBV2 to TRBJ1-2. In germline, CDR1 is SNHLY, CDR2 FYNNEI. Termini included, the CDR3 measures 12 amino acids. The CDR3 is CASSGDLTQPRL.

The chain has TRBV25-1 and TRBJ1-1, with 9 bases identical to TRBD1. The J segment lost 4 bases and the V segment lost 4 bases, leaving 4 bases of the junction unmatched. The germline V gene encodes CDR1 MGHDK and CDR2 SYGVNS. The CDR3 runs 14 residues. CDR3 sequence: CASSVGQGTTEAFF. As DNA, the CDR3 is TGTGCCAGCAGTGTAGGACAGGGGACCACTGAAGCTTTCTTT. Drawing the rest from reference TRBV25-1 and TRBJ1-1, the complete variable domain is EADIYQTPRYLVIGTGKKITLECSQTMGHDKMYWYQQDPGMELHLIHYSYGVNSTEKGDLSSESTVSRIRTEHFPLTLESARPSHTSQYLCASSVGQGTTEAFFGQGTRLTVV.

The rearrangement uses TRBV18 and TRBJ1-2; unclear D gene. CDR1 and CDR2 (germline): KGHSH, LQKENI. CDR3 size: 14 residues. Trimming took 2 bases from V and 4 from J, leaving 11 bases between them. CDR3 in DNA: TGTGCCAGCTCACCAGAGGCAGGATTCTATGGCTACACCTTC. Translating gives CASSPEAGFYGYTF. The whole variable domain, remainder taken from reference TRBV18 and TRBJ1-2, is NAGVMQNPRHLVRRRGQEARLRCSPMKGHSHVYWYRQLPEEGLKFMVYLQKENIIDESGMPKERFSAEFPKEGPSILRIQQVVRGDSAAYFCASSPEAGFYGYTFGSGTRLTVV.

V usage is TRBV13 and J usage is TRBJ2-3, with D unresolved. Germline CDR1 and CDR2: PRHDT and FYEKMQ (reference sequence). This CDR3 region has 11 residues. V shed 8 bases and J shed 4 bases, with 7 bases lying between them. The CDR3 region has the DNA TGTGCCAGCCTACTGTCAGATACGCAGTATTTT. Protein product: CASLLSDTQYF.

The CDR3 region is CASSRQGVDNQPQHF. Here the CDR3 DNA reads TGTGCCAGCAGCCGACAGGGGGTGGATAATCAGCCCCAGCATTTT. The chain uses TRBV2 and TRBJ1-5, with 9 bases identical to TRBD1. The CDR3 is made up of 15 amino acids. Germline V lookup: CDR1 SNHLY, CDR2 FYNNEI. J gave up 4 bases and V 6 bases, and 7 bases lay outside the gene matches.

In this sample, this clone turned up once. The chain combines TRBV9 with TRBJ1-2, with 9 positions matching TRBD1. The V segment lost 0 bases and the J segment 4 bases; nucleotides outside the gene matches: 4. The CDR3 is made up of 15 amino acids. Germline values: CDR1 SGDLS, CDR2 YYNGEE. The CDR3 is CASSVETGGAYGYTF. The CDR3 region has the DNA TGTGCCAGCAGCGTAGAAACAGGGGGCGCCTATGGCTACACCTTC.

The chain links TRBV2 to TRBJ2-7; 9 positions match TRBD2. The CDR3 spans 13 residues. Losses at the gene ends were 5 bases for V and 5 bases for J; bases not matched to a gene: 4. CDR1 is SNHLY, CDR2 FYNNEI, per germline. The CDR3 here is CASSLAGEDEQYF. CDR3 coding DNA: TGTGCCAGCAGTTTAGCGGGAGAGGACGAGCAGTACTTC.

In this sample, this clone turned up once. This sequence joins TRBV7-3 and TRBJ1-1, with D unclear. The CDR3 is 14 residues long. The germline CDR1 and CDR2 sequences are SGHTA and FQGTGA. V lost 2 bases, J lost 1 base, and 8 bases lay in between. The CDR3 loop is CASSLGYTNTEAFF. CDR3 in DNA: TGTGCCAGCAGCTTAGGATACACGAACACTGAAGCTTTCTTT.

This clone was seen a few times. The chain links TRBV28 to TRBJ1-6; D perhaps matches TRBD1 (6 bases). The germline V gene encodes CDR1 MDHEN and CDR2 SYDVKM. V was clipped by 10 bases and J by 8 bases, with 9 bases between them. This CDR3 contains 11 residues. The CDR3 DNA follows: TGTGCCACCAGGGGTGATTCACCCCTCCACTTT. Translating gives CATRGDSPLHF.

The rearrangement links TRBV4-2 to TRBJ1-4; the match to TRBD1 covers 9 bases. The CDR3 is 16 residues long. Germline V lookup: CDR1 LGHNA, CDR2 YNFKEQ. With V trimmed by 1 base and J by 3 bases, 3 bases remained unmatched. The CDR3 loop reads CASSQVRQGANEKLFF. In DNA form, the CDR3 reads TGTGCCAGCAGCCAAGTCCGACAGGGGGCTAATGAAAAACTGTTTTTT.

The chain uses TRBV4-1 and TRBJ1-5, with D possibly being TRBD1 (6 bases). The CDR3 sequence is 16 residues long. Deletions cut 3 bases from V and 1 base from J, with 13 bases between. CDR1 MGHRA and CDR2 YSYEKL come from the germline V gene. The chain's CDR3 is CASSQEGHPSNQPQHF. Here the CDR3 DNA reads TGCGCCAGCAGCCAGGAGGGACATCCGAGCAATCAGCCCCAGCATTTT.

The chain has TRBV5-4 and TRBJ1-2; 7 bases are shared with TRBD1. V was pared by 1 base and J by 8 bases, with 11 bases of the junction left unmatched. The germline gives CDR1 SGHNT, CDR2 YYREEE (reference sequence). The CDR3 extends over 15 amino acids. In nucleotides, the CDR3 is TGTGCCAGCAGCTTGAGAGACAGGGATGTTTTGGGCTACACCTTC. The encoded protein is CASSLRDRDVLGYTF. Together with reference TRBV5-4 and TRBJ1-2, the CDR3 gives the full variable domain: ETGVTQSPTHLIKTRGQQVTLRCSSQSGHNTVSWYQQALGQGPQFIFQYYREEENGRGNFPPRFSGLQFPNYSSELNVNALELDDSALYLCASSLRDRDVLGYTFGSGTRLTVV.

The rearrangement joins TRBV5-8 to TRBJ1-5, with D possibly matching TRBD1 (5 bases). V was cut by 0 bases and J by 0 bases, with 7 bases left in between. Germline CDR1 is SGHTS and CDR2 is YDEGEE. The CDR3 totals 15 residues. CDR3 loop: CASSLGQYSNQPQHF. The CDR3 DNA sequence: TGTGCCAGCAGCTTGGGACAGTATAGCAATCAGCCCCAGCATTTT.

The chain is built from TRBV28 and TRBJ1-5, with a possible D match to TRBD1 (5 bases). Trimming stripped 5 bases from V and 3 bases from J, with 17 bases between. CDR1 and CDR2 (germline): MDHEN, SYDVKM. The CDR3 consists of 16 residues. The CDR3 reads CASSTQVRGDNQPQHF. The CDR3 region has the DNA TGTGCCAGCAGTACCCAAGTCCGGGGGGACAATCAGCCCCAGCATTTT.

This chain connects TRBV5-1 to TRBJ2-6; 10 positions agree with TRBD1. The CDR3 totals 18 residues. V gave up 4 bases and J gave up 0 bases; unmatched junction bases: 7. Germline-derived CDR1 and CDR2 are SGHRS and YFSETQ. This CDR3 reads CASSVLGQGSSGANVLTF. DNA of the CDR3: TGCGCCAGCAGCGTTTTGGGACAGGGGTCCTCTGGGGCCAACGTCCTGACTTTC.

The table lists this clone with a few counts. For the CDR3, the DNA is TGCGCCAGCACCAGCCCCCAGGGGGCAAATCAGCCCCAGCATTTT. Translating gives CASTSPQGANQPQHF. V and J are TRBV5-1 and TRBJ1-5; 8 bases are shared with TRBD1. This CDR3 comprises 15 residues. V was pared by 6 bases and J by 4 bases, with 9 bases of the junction left unmatched. Germline loops: CDR1 SGHRS, CDR2 YFSETQ.

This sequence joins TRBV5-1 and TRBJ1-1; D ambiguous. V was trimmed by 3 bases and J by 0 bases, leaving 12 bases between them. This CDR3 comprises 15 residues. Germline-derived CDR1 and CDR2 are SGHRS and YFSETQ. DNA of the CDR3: TGCGCCAGCAGCTGGAGCGGACGGATGAACACTGAAGCTTTCTTT. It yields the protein CASSWSGRMNTEAFF.

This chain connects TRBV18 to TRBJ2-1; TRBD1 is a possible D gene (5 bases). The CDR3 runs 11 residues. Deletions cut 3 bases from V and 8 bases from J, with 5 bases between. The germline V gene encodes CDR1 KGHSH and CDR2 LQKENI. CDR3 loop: CASSPGHEQFF. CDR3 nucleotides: TGTGCCAGCTCACCGGGGCATGAGCAGTTCTTC.